This T cell receptor beta chain was obtained from a study of beta chain features in type 1 diabetes. Study observations and caveats: PCR may have favored shorter templates equally in patients and controls.

As concerns this clone: As yet, its antigen is unknown.

Sequenced material consisted of expressed TCRB transcripts (all of the isolated RNA was reverse transcribed). Sequencing was performed with immunoSEQ multiplex PCR; in TCRdb, only in-frame clones are kept and a portion is missing. The sample shows about 930,000 clones, roughly 16% of them seen only once. Purity above 98% was achieved in all sorted populations. The CDR3 spans 13 residues. With 6 bases removed from V and 5 bases from J, the gap between germline ends came to 14 bases. Germline V gene data show CDR1 as SGHRS and CDR2 as YFSETQ. The sequenced sample consisted of naive CD4+ T cells from blood. The chain combines TRBV5-1 with TRBJ1-2, with a possible D match to TRBD1 (6 bases). The origin of this receptor is a woman aged 18 to 35 in good health. This CDR3 is CASNTGLSYGYTF. CDR3 in DNA: TGCGCCAGCAATACAGGGCTTAGTTATGGCTACACCTTC.